The 28 T cell receptor beta chains given below trace back to one sample, sequenced in a study of cytomegalovirus exposure and HLA in healthy donors. The primer mix had 60 Vbeta and 13 Jbeta primers. Libraries were prepared by immunoSEQ multiplex PCR; TCRdb keeps only in-frame clonotypes and omits some of them. The sample contains approximately 100,000 clones, roughly 72% of which appear only once. Sequencing input: PBMCs. These receptors all come from a woman under 30 in good health and CMV-seropositive.

The rearrangement joins TRBV5-1 to TRBJ1-5, with D maybe TRBD1 (5 bases). V lost 0 bases and J lost 5, with 9 bases in between. The CDR3 contains 14 residues. The germline CDR1 and CDR2 sequences are SGHRS and YFSETQ. The DNA of the CDR3 is TGCGCCAGCAGCTTGGGGCAGGGCGATCAGCCCCAGCATTTT. This gives the protein CASSLGQGDQPQHF. Complete variable domain (other parts from reference TRBV5-1 and TRBJ1-5): KAGVTQTPRYLIKTRGQQVTLSCSPISGHRSVSWYQQTPGQGLQFLFEYFSETQRNKGNFPGRFSGRQFSNSRSEMNVSTLELGDSALYLCASSLGQGDQPQHFGDGTRLSIL.

The chain has TRBV10-3 and TRBJ2-5, with D possibly matching TRBD2 (6 bases). From germline, CDR1 is ENHRY and CDR2 SYGVKD. This CDR3 spans 14 amino acids. The V and J ends lost 2 bases and 4 bases respectively, with 11 bases between them. This chain's CDR3 is CAISELGGRETQYF. The CDR3, as DNA: TGTGCCATCAGTGAGCTGGGAGGCCGAGAGACCCAGTACTTC.

The genes are TRBV5-1 and TRBJ1-4, with TRBD1 matching 7 bases. Trimming took 4 bases from V and 10 from J; bases not matched to a gene: 19. This CDR3 has 17 amino acids. Germline CDR1 reads SGHRS; CDR2 reads YFSETQ. DNA of the CDR3: TGCGCCAGCAGCCCCGGTGGGACAGTCGCGGGCGGCGTAAAACTGTTTTTT. Residues: CASSPGGTVAGGVKLFF.

A few counts support this clone. The rearrangement joins TRBV11-2 to TRBJ2-4, with 9 bases that match TRBD1. Germline V gene lookup returns CDR1 SGHAT and CDR2 FQNNGV. V lost 4 bases to trimming and J lost 4 bases; unmatched junction nucleotides: 5. The CDR3 extends over 15 amino acids. The CDR3 DNA follows: TGTGCCAGCAGCTCGACCGGGACAGGGAAAAACATTCAGTACTTC. Translating it yields CASSSTGTGKNIQYF.

The chain links TRBV7-9 to TRBJ1-1, with a possible D match to TRBD1 (5 bases). Germline CDR1 is SEHNR and CDR2 is FQNEAQ (reference sequence). The V end was cut by 0 bases, the J end by 5 bases, with 13 bases between. The length of the CDR3 is 15 residues. Here the CDR3 reads CASSLAGGLETEAFF. In DNA form, the CDR3 reads TGTGCCAGCAGCTTAGCGGGGGGTCTGGAGACTGAAGCTTTCTTT. Drawing the rest from reference TRBV7-9 and TRBJ1-1, the complete variable domain is DTGVSQNPRHKITKRGQNVTFRCDPISEHNRLYWYRQTLGQGPEFLTYFQNEAQLEKSRLLSDRFSAERPKGSFSTLEIQRTEQGDSAMYLCASSLAGGLETEAFFGQGTRLTVV.

This chain joins TRBV2 and TRBJ2-5; 7 bases map to TRBD1. Per germline, CDR1 SNHLY and CDR2 FYNNEI. The CDR3 is 13 amino acids. With V trimmed by 4 bases and J by 5 bases, 4 bases remained unmatched. The CDR3 region is CASSGQGWETQYF. CDR3 sequence (DNA): TGTGCCAGCAGTGGACAGGGATGGGAGACCCAGTACTTC.

V and J are TRBV28 and TRBJ2-7; tentative D call: TRBD1 (5 bases). The CDR3 covers 13 residues. Germline lookup yields CDR1 MDHEN and CDR2 SYDVKM. The V and J ends lost 4 bases and 0 bases respectively, with 7 bases between them. CDR3 DNA: TGTGCCAGCAGTTGGGGCGACTCCTACGAGCAGTACTTC. Translation: CASSWGDSYEQYF.

This chain links TRBV4-1 with TRBJ1-2; D unresolved. CDR3 length equals 15 residues. CDR1 and CDR2 from the germline V gene are MGHRA and YSYEKL. V dropped 4 bases and J dropped 7 bases, with 19 bases sitting between them. CDR3 residues: CASSPATPGLFGYTF. In DNA, the CDR3 is TGCGCCAGCAGCCCGGCCACCCCGGGATTGTTTGGCTACACCTTC.

The V and J genes are TRBV4-1 and TRBJ1-5, with TRBD1 matching over 9 bases. This CDR3 is built from 14 residues. J was trimmed by 5 bases and V by 1 base; bases with no gene match: 0. CDR1 MGHRA and CDR2 YSYEKL come from the germline V gene. In DNA, the CDR3 is TGCGCCAGCAGCCAAGGGACAGGGGATCAGCCCCAGCATTTT. It translates to CASSQGTGDQPQHF.

The chain is built from TRBV6-5 and TRBJ1-2; D possibly corresponds to TRBD1 (6 bases). Per the germline V gene, CDR1 is MNHEY and CDR2 is SVGAGI. Trimming cost V 2 bases and J 6 bases, with 7 bases left between them. CDR3 length: 12 residues. CDR3 nucleotide sequence: TGTGCCAGCAGTTACACAGGGAATGGCTACACCTTC. The encoded protein is CASSYTGNGYTF.

The chain employs TRBV5-1 and TRBJ2-7; no definite D call. Trimming removed 0 bases from V and 10 bases from J, with 8 bases in between. CDR1 is SGHRS and CDR2 is YFSETQ in the germline V gene. The CDR3 runs to 11 residues. CDR3 protein: CASSLAGAQYF. For the CDR3, the DNA is TGCGCCAGCAGCTTGGCTGGAGCCCAGTACTTC.

The rearrangement joins TRBV30 to TRBJ1-5, with 9 bases that match TRBD1. Per germline, CDR1 GTSNPN and CDR2 SVGIG (reference sequence). V dropped 6 bases and J dropped 1; count of bases not matched to a gene: 4. The CDR3 length is 14 residues. The CDR3 spells CACTGGISNQPQHF. CDR3 nucleotides: TGTGCCTGTACAGGGGGCATAAGCAATCAGCCCCAGCATTTT.

The V gene is TRBV5-6, the J gene TRBJ2-7; D not resolved. Germline loops: CDR1 SGHDT, CDR2 YYEEEE. The V end lost 4 bases, the J end lost 2 bases, and 13 bases lay between the germline ends. This CDR3 region has 14 residues. CDR3 residues: CASSATRGPYEQYF. The CDR3, as DNA: TGTGCCAGCAGCGCCACCCGCGGCCCCTACGAGCAGTACTTC.

The chain couples TRBV6-6 to TRBJ2-3; possible D gene TRBD2, 5 bases. V lost 6 bases and J 1 base, leaving 14 bases between the germline ends. The V gene's germline CDR1 is MNHNY and CDR2 SVGAGI (reference sequence). The CDR3 has 15 residues. The CDR3 protein is CASSLAPTGTDTQYF. The DNA for the CDR3 is TGTGCCAGCAGCCTAGCCCCAACCGGCACAGATACGCAGTATTTT.

The chain joins TRBV14 to TRBJ2-7; the D gene is possibly TRBD1 (5 bases). The CDR3 covers 15 residues. Germline CDR1 SGHDN, CDR2 FVKESK. The V gene lost 1 base and the J gene lost 6 bases, with 16 bases spanning the gap. CDR3 protein: CASSQVDRYGAEQYF. The CDR3 nucleotides are TGTGCCAGCAGCCAAGTGGATCGCTATGGGGCCGAGCAGTACTTC.

This chain links TRBV5-6 with TRBJ2-3; 9 positions match TRBD2. CDR1 and CDR2 (germline): SGHDT, YYEEEE. The V and J ends lost 2 bases and 1 base, in that order; junction bases with no gene match: 5. The CDR3 runs 16 residues. The DNA for the CDR3 is TGTGCCAGCAGCTTTGGGTGGACTAGCGGCACAGATACGCAGTATTTT. Its protein product is CASSFGWTSGTDTQYF.

The chain carries TRBV13 and TRBJ2-7; no firm D call. Germline CDR1 is PRHDT and CDR2 is FYEKMQ (reference sequence). Trimming removed 4 bases at V and 6 bases at J, with 7 bases between. This CDR3 contains 11 residues. The CDR3 region has the DNA TGTGCCAGCAGCTCAGTAGCCGAGCAGTACTTC. It yields the protein CASSSVAEQYF. Full variable domain (outside the CDR3, taken from reference TRBV13 and TRBJ2-7): AAGVIQSPRHLIKEKRETATLKCYPIPRHDTVYWYQQGPGQDPQFLISFYEKMQSDKGSIPDRFSAQQFSDYHSELNMSSLELGDSALYFCASSSVAEQYFGPGTRLTVT.

CDR3 nucleotide sequence: TGTGCCAGTAGTATTAGGAAATTGTCGGGGGAGCTGGCTGAAAAACTGTTTTTT. Translated: CASSIRKLSGELAEKLFF. The chain carries TRBV19 and TRBJ1-4; the D gene is possibly TRBD1 (5 bases). Germline CDR1 LNHDA, CDR2 SQIVND (reference sequence). V lost 3 bases to trimming and J lost 7 bases, with 24 bases between them. This CDR3 region has 18 residues.

This clone showed up just a few times. This chain joins TRBV7-6 and TRBJ2-7, with 8 nucleotides matching TRBD2. With 2 bases clipped from V and 0 bases from J, the junction kept 12 bases outside the gene matches. The CDR3 loop spans 18 amino acids. Germline V lookup: CDR1 SGHVS, CDR2 FNYEAQ. The CDR3 loop is CASSLRRASGSNSYEQYF. CDR3 bases: TGTGCCAGCAGCTTACGCCGGGCTAGCGGGTCGAACTCCTACGAGCAGTACTTC. Using reference TRBV7-6 and TRBJ2-7 for the parts outside the CDR3, the full variable domain is GAGVSQSPRYKVTKRGQDVALRCDPISGHVSLYWYRQALGQGPEFLTYFNYEAQQDKSGLPNDRFSAERPEGSISTLTIQRTEQRDSAMYRCASSLRRASGSNSYEQYFGPGTRLTVT.

This chain connects TRBV5-1 to TRBJ2-7, with D possibly TRBD2 on 7 matching bases. Per germline, CDR1 SGHRS and CDR2 YFSETQ. CDR3 length equals 16 residues. V dropped 0 bases and J dropped 1 base, with 14 bases sitting between them. In DNA, the CDR3 is TGCGCCAGCAGCTTGGGAGGCGGGGGCGCGTCCTACGAGCAGTACTTC. It encodes CASSLGGGGASYEQYF.

The chain is built from TRBV10-3 and TRBJ2-7, with 10 bases fitting TRBD2. CDR3 size: 15 residues. V lost 4 bases, J lost 2 bases, and 5 bases stayed unmatched. Germline lookup yields CDR1 ENHRY and CDR2 SYGVKD. CDR3 nucleotide sequence: TGTGCCATCAGTGGTACTAGCGGGAATGCCTACGAGCAGTACTTC. Protein product: CAISGTSGNAYEQYF.

The chain is built from TRBV5-4 and TRBJ2-1; D remains ambiguous. Per the germline V gene, CDR1 is SGHNT and CDR2 is YYREEE (reference sequence). The V end was cut by 0 bases, the J end by 6 bases, with 10 bases between. This CDR3 comprises 14 residues. The CDR3 DNA reads TGTGCCAGCAGCTTGGAGCTCGTAGTCAATGAGCAGTTCTTC. Protein product: CASSLELVVNEQFF.

This chain links TRBV18 with TRBJ2-1; D remains unclear. V was pared by 4 bases and J by 8 bases, with 12 bases between. Germline CDR1 and CDR2: KGHSH and LQKENI. This CDR3 has 13 residues. The CDR3 coding sequence is TGTGCCAGCTCACGAGCGAACGGTGATGAGCAGTTCTTC. It is translated as CASSRANGDEQFF.

The J gene is TRBJ1-1, the V gene TRBV6-1; 10 bases align to TRBD1. The V gene's germline CDR1 is MNHNS and CDR2 SASEGT. The CDR3 is made up of 19 amino acids. With V trimmed by 0 bases and J by 1 base, 11 bases remained unmatched. CDR3 sequence reads: CASSEALRGQGSGNTEAFF. As DNA, the CDR3 is TGTGCCAGCAGTGAAGCGCTTAGGGGACAGGGGTCCGGGAACACTGAAGCTTTCTTT.

This clone was seen only a few times. This chain uses TRBV15 with TRBJ2-5; D is possibly TRBD1 (6 bases). Germline CDR1 reads LNHNV; CDR2 reads YYDKDF (reference sequence). The CDR3 is 14 amino acids. V lost 3 bases to trimming and J lost 2 bases, with 10 bases between them. The CDR3 loop reads CATSRNDRQETQYF. The CDR3 nucleotides read TGTGCCACCAGCAGGAACGACAGGCAAGAGACCCAGTACTTC.

This chain uses TRBV10-3 with TRBJ2-5, with a tentative D call TRBD2 (6 bases). Germline CDR1 reads ENHRY; CDR2 reads SYGVKD. V lost 7 bases to trimming and J lost 2 bases, with 17 bases between them. This CDR3 is 15 amino acids long. CDR3 region: CAIKRDGGRQETQYF. CDR3 coding DNA: TGTGCCATCAAGAGGGACGGAGGGAGGCAAGAGACCCAGTACTTC.

The gene calls are TRBV6-1 and TRBJ1-5; TRBD1 is a possible D gene (5 bases). Germline V gene data show CDR1 as MNHNS and CDR2 as SASEGT. The CDR3 is made up of 14 amino acids. V lost 2 bases and J lost 3, with 8 bases in between. The chain's CDR3 is CASSEQGVNQPQHF. As DNA, the CDR3 is TGTGCCAGCAGTGAACAGGGTGTCAATCAGCCCCAGCATTTT.

This clone was detected once. CDR3 DNA sequence: TGTGCCAGCAGGATGACACCCGAAGCTTTCTTT. It yields the protein CASRMTPEAFF. V gene TRBV2 combines with J gene TRBJ1-1; D unresolved. Germline-derived CDR1 and CDR2 are SNHLY and FYNNEI. The CDR3 runs 11 residues. Trimming removed 6 bases from V and 8 bases from J, with 10 bases in between.